This T cell receptor beta chain was documented in a study of T cells in Graves' hyperthyroidism and ophthalmopathy. The study's findings and limits: A model of 13 V-J features distinguished ophthalmopathy from stable hyperthyroidism. Clonotypes that were expanded in thyroid above 0.001 mostly appeared in blood too. Ophthalmopathy got predicted by the model a median approximately 6 months before its onset.

Trimming left V 3 bases short and J 7 bases short, with 14 bases between. The CDR3 covers 13 residues. Germline assignment: CDR1 SGHTS and CDR2 YDEGEE. Every diagnosis used clinical symptoms, serum thyroxine and TRAb, thyroid ultrasound and orbital computed tomography. Remarks on this clonotype: Its antigen remains unknown.

The CDR3 regions of TCR beta were amplified from RNA transcripts. The study used the HTBI primer set for a first-round RT-PCR of the TCR CDR3. Using its own MiXCR run on the multiplex PCR reads, TCRdb lists one record per CDR3 protein. This sample carries hundreds of thousands of distinct CDR3 sequences, about 45% of them seen once, and the ten largest clones take approximately 8.2%. The V gene is TRBV5-8, the J gene TRBJ2-7; TRBD1 is a possible D gene (5 bases). Sequenced input: peripheral blood or thyroid tissue (not recorded which). This receptor was obtained from a woman between 18 and 30 years old with Graves' hyperthyroidism. The CDR3 protein is CASSWTFKGEQYF. CDR3 DNA: TGTGCCAGCAGCTGGACCTTTAAGGGGGAGCAGTACTTC.